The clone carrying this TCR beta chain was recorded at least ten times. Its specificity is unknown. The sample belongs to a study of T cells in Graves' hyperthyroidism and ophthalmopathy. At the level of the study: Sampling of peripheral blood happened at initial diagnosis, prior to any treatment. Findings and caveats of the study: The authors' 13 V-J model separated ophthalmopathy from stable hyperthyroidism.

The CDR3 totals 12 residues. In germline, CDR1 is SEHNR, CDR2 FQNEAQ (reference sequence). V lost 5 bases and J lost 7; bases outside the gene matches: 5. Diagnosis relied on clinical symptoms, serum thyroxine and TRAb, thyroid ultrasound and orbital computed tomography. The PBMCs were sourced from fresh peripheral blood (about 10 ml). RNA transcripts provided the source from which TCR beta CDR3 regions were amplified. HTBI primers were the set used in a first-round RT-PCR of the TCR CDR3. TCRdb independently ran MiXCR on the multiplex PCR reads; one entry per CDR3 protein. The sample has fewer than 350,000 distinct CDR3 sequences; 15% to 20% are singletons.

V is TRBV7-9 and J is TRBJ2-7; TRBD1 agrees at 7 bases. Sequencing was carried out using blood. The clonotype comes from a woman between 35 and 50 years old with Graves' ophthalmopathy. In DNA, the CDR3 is TGTGCCAGCAGCATGACAGGGAGAGAGCAGTACTTC. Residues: CASSMTGREQYF.